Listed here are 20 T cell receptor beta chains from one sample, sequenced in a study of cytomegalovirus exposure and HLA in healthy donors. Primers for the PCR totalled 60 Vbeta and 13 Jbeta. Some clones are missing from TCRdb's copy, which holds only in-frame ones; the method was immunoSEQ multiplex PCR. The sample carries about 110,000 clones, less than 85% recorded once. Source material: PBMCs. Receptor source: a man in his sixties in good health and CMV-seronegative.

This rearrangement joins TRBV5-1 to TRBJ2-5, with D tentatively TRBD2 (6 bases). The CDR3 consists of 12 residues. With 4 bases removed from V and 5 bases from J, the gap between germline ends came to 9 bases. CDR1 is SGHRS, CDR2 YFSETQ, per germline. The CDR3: CASSTGEETQYF. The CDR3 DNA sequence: TGCGCCAGCAGCACGGGGGAGGAGACCCAGTACTTC.

CDR3 nucleotide sequence: TGTGCCAGCAGTGAAGCGGGAGGGAAGGGTCAGCCCCAGCATTTT. Encoded protein: CASSEAGGKGQPQHF. The rearrangement uses TRBV6-1 and TRBJ1-5; D not certain. CDR1 and CDR2 from the germline V gene are MNHNS and SASEGT. V shed 0 bases and J shed 6 bases, with 12 bases lying between them. The CDR3 has 15 residues.

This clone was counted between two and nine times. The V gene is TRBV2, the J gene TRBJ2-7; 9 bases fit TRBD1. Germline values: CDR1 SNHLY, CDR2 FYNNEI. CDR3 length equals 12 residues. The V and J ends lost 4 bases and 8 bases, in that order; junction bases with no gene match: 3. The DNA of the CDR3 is TGTGCCAGCAGTGTGGACAGGGGTCAGCAGTACGTC. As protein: CASSVDRGQQYV.

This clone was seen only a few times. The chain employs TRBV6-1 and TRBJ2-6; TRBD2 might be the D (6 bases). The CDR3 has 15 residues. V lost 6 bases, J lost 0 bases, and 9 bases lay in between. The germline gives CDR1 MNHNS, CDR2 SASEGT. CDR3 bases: TGTGCCAGCAGGGAGGGAGGCTCTGGGGCCAACGTCCTGACTTTC. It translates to CASREGGSGANVLTF.

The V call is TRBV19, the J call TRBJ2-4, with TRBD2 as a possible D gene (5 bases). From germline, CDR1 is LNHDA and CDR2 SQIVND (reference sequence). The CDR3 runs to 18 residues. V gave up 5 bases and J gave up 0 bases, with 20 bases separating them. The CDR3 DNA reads TGTGCCAGTAGTTTCCTGGGAAGGAGCGGCCCAGCCAAAAACATTCAGTACTTC. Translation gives CASSFLGRSGPAKNIQYF. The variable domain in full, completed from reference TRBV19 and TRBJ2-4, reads DGGITQSPKYLFRKEGQNVTLSCEQNLNHDAMYWYRQDPGQGLRLIYYSQIVNDFQKGDIAEGYSVSREKKESFPLTVTSAQKNPTAFYLCASSFLGRSGPAKNIQYFGAGTRLSVL.

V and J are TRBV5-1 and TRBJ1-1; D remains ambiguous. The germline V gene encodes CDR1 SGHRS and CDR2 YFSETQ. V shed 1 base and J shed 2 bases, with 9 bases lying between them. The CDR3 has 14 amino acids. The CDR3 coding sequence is TGCGCCAGCAGCTTGTCCAACTTTAACACTGAAGCTTTCTTT. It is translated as CASSLSNFNTEAFF. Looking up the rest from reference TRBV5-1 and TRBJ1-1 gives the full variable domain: KAGVTQTPRYLIKTRGQQVTLSCSPISGHRSVSWYQQTPGQGLQFLFEYFSETQRNKGNFPGRFSGRQFSNSRSEMNVSTLELGDSALYLCASSLSNFNTEAFFGQGTRLTVV.

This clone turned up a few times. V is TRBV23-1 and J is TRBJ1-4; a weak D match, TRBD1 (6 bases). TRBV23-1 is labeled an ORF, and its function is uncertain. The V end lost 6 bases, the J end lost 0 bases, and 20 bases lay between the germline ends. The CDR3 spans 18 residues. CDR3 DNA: TGCGCCAGCAGCCTCGGGGACACCGTTTTTGCAACTAATGAAAAACTGTTTTTT. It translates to CASSLGDTVFATNEKLFF.

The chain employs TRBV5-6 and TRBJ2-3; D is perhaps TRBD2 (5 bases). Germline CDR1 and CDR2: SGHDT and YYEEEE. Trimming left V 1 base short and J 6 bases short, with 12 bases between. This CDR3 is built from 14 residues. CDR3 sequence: CASSLLLASDTQYF. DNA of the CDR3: TGTGCCAGCAGCTTGCTGCTAGCCAGTGATACGCAGTATTTT.

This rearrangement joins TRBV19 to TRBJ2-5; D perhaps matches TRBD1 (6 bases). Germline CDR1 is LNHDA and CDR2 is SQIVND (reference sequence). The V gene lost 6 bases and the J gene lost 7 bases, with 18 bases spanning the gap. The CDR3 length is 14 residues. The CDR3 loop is CASRRIQGGGTQYF. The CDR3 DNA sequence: TGTGCCAGTAGAAGAATACAGGGCGGCGGGACCCAGTACTTC. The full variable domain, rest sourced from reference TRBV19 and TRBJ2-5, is DGGITQSPKYLFRKEGQNVTLSCEQNLNHDAMYWYRQDPGQGLRLIYYSQIVNDFQKGDIAEGYSVSREKKESFPLTVTSAQKNPTAFYLCASRRIQGGGTQYFGPGTRLLVL.

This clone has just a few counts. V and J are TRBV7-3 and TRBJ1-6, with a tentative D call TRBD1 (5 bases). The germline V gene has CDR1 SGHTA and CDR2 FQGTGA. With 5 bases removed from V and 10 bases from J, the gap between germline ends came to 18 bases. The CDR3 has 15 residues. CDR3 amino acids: CASSAQGWGSSPLHF. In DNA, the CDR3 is TGTGCCAGCAGCGCGCAGGGCTGGGGTAGCTCACCCCTCCACTTT.

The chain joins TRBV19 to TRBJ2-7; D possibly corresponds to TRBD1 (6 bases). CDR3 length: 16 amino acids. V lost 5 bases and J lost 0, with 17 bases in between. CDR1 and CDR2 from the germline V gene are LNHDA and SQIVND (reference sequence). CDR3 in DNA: TGTGCCAGTAGTCCACCCCCTGGACAGTTCTCCTACGAGCAGTACTTC. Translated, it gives CASSPPPGQFSYEQYF.

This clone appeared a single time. Here the CDR3 DNA reads TGTGCCAGCAGCTGGGGGACAGATAGCAATCAGCCCCAGCATTTT. Protein product: CASSWGTDSNQPQHF. The J gene is TRBJ1-5, the V gene TRBV7-8; TRBD1 agrees at 7 bases. Germline V gene lookup returns CDR1 SGHVS and CDR2 FQNEAQ. J lost 0 bases, V lost 4 bases, and 3 bases had no gene match. This CDR3 has 15 amino acids.

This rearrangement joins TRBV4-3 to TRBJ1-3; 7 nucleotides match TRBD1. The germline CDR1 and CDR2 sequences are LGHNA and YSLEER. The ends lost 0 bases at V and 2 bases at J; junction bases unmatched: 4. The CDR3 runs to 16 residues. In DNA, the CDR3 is TGCGCCAGCAGCCAAGACCTCCAGGGGGCTGGAAACACCATATATTTT. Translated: CASSQDLQGAGNTIYF.

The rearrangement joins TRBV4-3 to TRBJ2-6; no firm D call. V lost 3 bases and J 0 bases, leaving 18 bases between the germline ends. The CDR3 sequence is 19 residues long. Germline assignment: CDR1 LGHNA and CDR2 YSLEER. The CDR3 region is CASSHVLALTFSGANVLTF. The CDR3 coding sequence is TGCGCCAGCAGCCACGTCCTCGCATTAACTTTCTCTGGGGCCAACGTCCTGACTTTC.

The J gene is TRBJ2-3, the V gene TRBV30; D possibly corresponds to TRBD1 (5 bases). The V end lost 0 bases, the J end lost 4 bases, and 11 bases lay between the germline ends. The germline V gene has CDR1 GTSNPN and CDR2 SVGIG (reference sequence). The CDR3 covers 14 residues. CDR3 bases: TGTGCCTGGAGTGTAAAGGGGAACGCAGATACGCAGTATTTT. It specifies CAWSVKGNADTQYF.

CDR3 DNA sequence: TGCAGCGTTGGACAGGGGGCCACCTACAATGAGCAGTTCTTC. Translating gives CSVGQGATYNEQFF. The chain employs TRBV29-1 and TRBJ2-1; 10 bases line up with TRBD1. Germline CDR1 reads SQVTM; CDR2 reads ANQGSEA. The V segment lost 4 bases and the J segment 2 bases; nucleotides outside the gene matches: 2. This CDR3 is 14 amino acids long.

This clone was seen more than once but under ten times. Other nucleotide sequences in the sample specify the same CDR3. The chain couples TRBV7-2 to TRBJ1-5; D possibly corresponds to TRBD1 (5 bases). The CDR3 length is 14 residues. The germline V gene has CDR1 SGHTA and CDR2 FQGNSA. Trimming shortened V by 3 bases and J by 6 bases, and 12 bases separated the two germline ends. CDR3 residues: CASSFRAQGQPQHF. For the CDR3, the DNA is TGTGCCAGCAGCTTCAGGGCGCAGGGTCAGCCCCAGCATTTT.

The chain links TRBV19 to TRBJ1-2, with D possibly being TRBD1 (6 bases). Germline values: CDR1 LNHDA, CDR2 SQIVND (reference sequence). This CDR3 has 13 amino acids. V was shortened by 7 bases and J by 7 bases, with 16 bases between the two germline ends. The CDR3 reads CASTQQGRGGYTF. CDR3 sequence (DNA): TGTGCCAGTACCCAACAGGGTCGCGGTGGCTACACCTTC. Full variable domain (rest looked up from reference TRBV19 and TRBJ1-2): DGGITQSPKYLFRKEGQNVTLSCEQNLNHDAMYWYRQDPGQGLRLIYYSQIVNDFQKGDIAEGYSVSREKKESFPLTVTSAQKNPTAFYLCASTQQGRGGYTFGSGTRLTVV.

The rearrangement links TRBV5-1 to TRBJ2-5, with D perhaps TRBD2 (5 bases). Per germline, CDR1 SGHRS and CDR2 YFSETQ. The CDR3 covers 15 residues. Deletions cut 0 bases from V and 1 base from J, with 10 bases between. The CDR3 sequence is CASSLGVGGQETQYF. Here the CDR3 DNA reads TGCGCCAGCAGCTTGGGGGTCGGAGGCCAAGAGACCCAGTACTTC. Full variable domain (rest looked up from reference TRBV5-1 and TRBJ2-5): KAGVTQTPRYLIKTRGQQVTLSCSPISGHRSVSWYQQTPGQGLQFLFEYFSETQRNKGNFPGRFSGRQFSNSRSEMNVSTLELGDSALYLCASSLGVGGQETQYFGPGTRLLVL.

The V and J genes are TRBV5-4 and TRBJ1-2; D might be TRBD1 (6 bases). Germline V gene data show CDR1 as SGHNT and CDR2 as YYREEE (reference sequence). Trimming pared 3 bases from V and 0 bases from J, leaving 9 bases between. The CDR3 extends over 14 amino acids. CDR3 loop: CASSWGGPNYGYTF. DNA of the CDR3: TGTGCCAGCAGCTGGGGGGGCCCTAACTATGGCTACACCTTC. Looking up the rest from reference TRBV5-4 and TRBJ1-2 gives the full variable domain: ETGVTQSPTHLIKTRGQQVTLRCSSQSGHNTVSWYQQALGQGPQFIFQYYREEENGRGNFPPRFSGLQFPNYSSELNVNALELDDSALYLCASSWGGPNYGYTFGSGTRLTVV.